This record concerns one TCR beta chain sequence. Profiling relied on immunoSEQ multiplex PCR, and the TCRdb table lists in-frame clones only, not all of them. The repertoire holds 270,000 or so clones, 91% seen once, with less than 3.5% in the top ten. Trimming removed 6 bases from V and 2 bases from J, with 11 bases in between. Germline V gives CDR1 MDHEN, CDR2 SYDVKM. The CDR3 totals 13 residues. The data stem from a study of blood T cell repertoires in COVID-19. Cohort assignment relied on participant-reported clinical history. Exposed participants encountered a COVID-19 case during the 2 weeks preceding study entry.

The V gene is TRBV28, the J gene TRBJ2-7; D ambiguous. This sequence was found in a man between 35 and 55 years old who had been exposed to COVID-19. Sequences were obtained from PBMCs or T cells enriched from blood (not recorded which). The CDR3 DNA is TGTGCCAGCAGCTTGGTCGCGACCTACGAGCAGTACTTC. Its translation: CASSLVATYEQYF.